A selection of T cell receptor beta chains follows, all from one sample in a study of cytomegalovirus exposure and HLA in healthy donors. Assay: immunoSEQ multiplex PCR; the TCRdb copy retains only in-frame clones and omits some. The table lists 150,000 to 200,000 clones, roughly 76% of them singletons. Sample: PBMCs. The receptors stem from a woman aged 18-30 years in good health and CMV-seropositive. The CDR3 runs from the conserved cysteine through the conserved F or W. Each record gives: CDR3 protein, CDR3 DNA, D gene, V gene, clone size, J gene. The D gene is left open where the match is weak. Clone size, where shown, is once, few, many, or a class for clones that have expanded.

CDR3aa: CASRDPGQGTYEQYF
CDR3nt: TGTGCCAGTAGGGATCCGGGACAGGGGACCTACGAGCAGTACTTC
d_gene: TRBD1
v_gene: TRBV19
abundance: NA
j_gene: TRBJ2-7

CDR3aa: CAEGQGLNQPQHF
CDR3nt: TGTGCAGAAGGACAGGGCCTCAATCAGCCCCAGCATTTT
d_gene: TRBD1
v_gene: TRBV6-6
abundance: NA
j_gene: TRBJ1-5

CDR3aa: CASSLASGGGPQHF
CDR3nt: TGCGCCAGCAGCTTGGCATCAGGGGGCGGGCCCCAGCATTTT
d_gene: TRBD1
v_gene: TRBV5-1
abundance: NA
j_gene: TRBJ1-5

CDR3aa: CASSLRGTQYF
CDR3nt: TGTGCCAGCAGCTTACGGGGTACGCAGTATTTT
d_gene: NA
v_gene: TRBV11-2
abundance: few
j_gene: TRBJ2-3

CDR3aa: CASSGTGIDGELFF
CDR3nt: TGTGCCAGCAGCGGTACAGGGATCGACGGGGAGCTGTTTTTT
d_gene: NA
v_gene: TRBV6-1
abundance: NA
j_gene: TRBJ2-2

CDR3aa: CASSDPGGGETQYF
CDR3nt: TGTGCCAGCAGTGATCCAGGGGGCGGAGAGACCCAGTACTTC
d_gene: TRBD1
v_gene: TRBV25-1
abundance: NA
j_gene: TRBJ2-5

CDR3aa: CASSYSRRSSGNTIYF
CDR3nt: TGTGCCAGCAGTTACTCGCGCCGGAGCTCTGGAAACACCATATATTTT
d_gene: NA
v_gene: TRBV6-5
abundance: NA
j_gene: TRBJ1-3

CDR3aa: CASRGGQAYEQYF
CDR3nt: TGTGCCAGCAGGGGTGGACAGGCCTACGAGCAGTACTTC
d_gene: TRBD1
v_gene: TRBV2
abundance: NA
j_gene: TRBJ2-7

CDR3aa: CASRRASGQGAYEQYF
CDR3nt: TGTGCCAGCAGGAGAGCCTCGGGACAGGGGGCCTACGAGCAGTACTTC
d_gene: TRBD1
v_gene: TRBV11-2
abundance: few
j_gene: TRBJ2-7

CDR3aa: CASSTGLAGGLDIQYF
CDR3nt: TGTGCCAGCAGTACGGGACTAGCGGGGGGGCTGGACATTCAGTACTTC
d_gene: TRBD2
v_gene: TRBV2
abundance: NA
j_gene: TRBJ2-4

CDR3aa: CSGSRDRDEQYF
CDR3nt: TGCAGCGGTAGCCGGGACAGGGACGAGCAGTACTTC
d_gene: TRBD1
v_gene: TRBV29-1
abundance: NA
j_gene: TRBJ2-7

CDR3aa: CASSREMNTEAFF
CDR3nt: TGTGCCAGCAGCCGGGAAATGAACACTGAAGCTTTCTTT
d_gene: NA
v_gene: TRBV7-6
abundance: NA
j_gene: TRBJ1-1

CDR3aa: CASSVTSGVSTDTQYF
CDR3nt: TGTGCCAGCAGCGTGACTAGCGGGGTTAGCACAGATACGCAGTATTTT
d_gene: TRBD2
v_gene: TRBV9
abundance: NA
j_gene: TRBJ2-3

CDR3aa: CASSESGVAFNEQFF
CDR3nt: TGTGCCAGCAGTGAATCCGGGGTAGCTTTCAATGAGCAGTTCTTC
d_gene: NA
v_gene: TRBV25-1
abundance: NA
j_gene: TRBJ2-1

CDR3aa: CASSSILAGGPTNTGELFF
CDR3nt: TGTGCCAGCAGCTCTATCCTAGCGGGGGGACCCACGAACACCGGGGAGCTGTTTTTT
d_gene: TRBD2
v_gene: TRBV7-9
abundance: NA
j_gene: TRBJ2-2

CDR3aa: CASKVGGNTEAFF
CDR3nt: TGTGCCAGCAAGGTCGGGGGAAACACTGAAGCTTTCTTT
d_gene: NA
v_gene: TRBV6-6
abundance: NA
j_gene: TRBJ1-1

CDR3aa: CATSGRSQRANEKLFF
CDR3nt: TGTGCCACCAGCGGTAGATCTCAACGGGCTAATGAAAAACTGTTTTTT
d_gene: NA
v_gene: TRBV15
abundance: NA
j_gene: TRBJ1-4

CDR3aa: CSVFGLTNTGELFF
CDR3nt: TGCAGCGTTTTCGGACTCACGAACACCGGGGAGCTGTTTTTT
d_gene: NA
v_gene: TRBV29-1
abundance: NA
j_gene: TRBJ2-2

CDR3aa: CASSQVSDRNYGYTF
CDR3nt: TGCGCCAGCAGCCAAGTAAGCGACAGAAACTATGGCTACACCTTC
d_gene: NA
v_gene: TRBV4-1
abundance: once
j_gene: TRBJ1-2

CDR3aa: CASSKGGLGSPLHF
CDR3nt: TGTGCCAGCAGCAAAGGGGGCTTGGGTTCACCCCTCCACTTT
d_gene: TRBD1
v_gene: TRBV7-9
abundance: once
j_gene: TRBJ1-6

CDR3aa: CASSWDRVGYTF
CDR3nt: TGTGCCAGCAGCTGGGACAGGGTCGGCTACACCTTC
d_gene: TRBD1
v_gene: TRBV5-8
abundance: NA
j_gene: TRBJ1-2

CDR3aa: CASSRNRQGADTQYF
CDR3nt: TGTGCCAGCAGTAGAAACCGACAGGGGGCAGATACGCAGTATTTT
d_gene: TRBD1
v_gene: TRBV6-5
abundance: NA
j_gene: TRBJ2-3

CDR3aa: CASSSGRGPDYEQYF
CDR3nt: TGCGCCAGCAGCTCTGGCAGGGGGCCCGACTACGAGCAGTACTTC
d_gene: TRBD1
v_gene: TRBV5-1
abundance: NA
j_gene: TRBJ2-7

CDR3aa: CASSSNRVEVHEQYF
CDR3nt: TGTGCCAGTAGTTCAAACAGGGTCGAAGTCCACGAGCAGTACTTC
d_gene: NA
v_gene: TRBV19
abundance: NA
j_gene: TRBJ2-7

CDR3aa: CAWRAGANYGYTF
CDR3nt: TGTGCCTGGAGGGCGGGGGCTAACTATGGCTACACCTTC
d_gene: NA
v_gene: TRBV30
abundance: once
j_gene: TRBJ1-2

CDR3aa: CASSLGHRQETQYF
CDR3nt: TGTGCTAGCAGCTTGGGACACCGGCAAGAGACCCAGTACTTC
d_gene: NA
v_gene: TRBV7-7
abundance: once
j_gene: TRBJ2-5

CDR3aa: CASSPSYGGASLYF
CDR3nt: TGTGCCAGCAGTCCATCGTACGGGGGGGCTTCCCTGTACTTC
d_gene: TRBD2
v_gene: TRBV27
abundance: NA
j_gene: TRBJ2-7

CDR3aa: CASWDKSSYNEQFF
CDR3nt: TGTGCCAGTTGGGACAAAAGCTCCTACAATGAGCAGTTCTTC
d_gene: NA
v_gene: TRBV19
abundance: NA
j_gene: TRBJ2-1

CDR3aa: CASSLLAGVTYEQYF
CDR3nt: TGTGCCAGCAGCTTACTAGCGGGGGTAACCTACGAGCAGTACTTC
d_gene: TRBD2
v_gene: TRBV7-9
abundance: NA
j_gene: TRBJ2-7

CDR3aa: CASSFAGGAGLGTEAFF
CDR3nt: TGCGCCAGCAGCTTCGCAGGGGGCGCGGGTCTTGGCACTGAAGCTTTCTTT
d_gene: TRBD1
v_gene: TRBV5-1
abundance: NA
j_gene: TRBJ1-1

CDR3aa: CASSIQTGSSYEQYF
CDR3nt: TGTGCCAGCAGCATCCAGACAGGGAGCTCCTACGAGCAGTACTTC
d_gene: TRBD1
v_gene: TRBV11-2
abundance: NA
j_gene: TRBJ2-7

CDR3aa: CASSLYGGRAFF
CDR3nt: TGTGCCAGCAGCTTGTACGGGGGGAGAGCTTTCTTT
d_gene: NA
v_gene: TRBV5-6
abundance: NA
j_gene: TRBJ1-1

CDR3aa: CAISSREAGSGQPQHF
CDR3nt: TGTGCCATCAGTTCCCGGGAGGCGGGTTCGGGTCAGCCCCAGCATTTT
d_gene: NA
v_gene: TRBV10-3
abundance: NA
j_gene: TRBJ1-5

CDR3aa: CASSYPGGAGVSIQYF
CDR3nt: TGCGCCAGCAGCTACCCCGGGGGGGCAGGGGTATCGATTCAGTACTTC
d_gene: TRBD2
v_gene: TRBV5-1
abundance: NA
j_gene: TRBJ2-4

CDR3aa: CASSLVEPEGQETQYF
CDR3nt: TGTGCCAGCAGCTTGGTGGAGCCCGAAGGCCAAGAGACCCAGTACTTC
d_gene: NA
v_gene: TRBV5-8
abundance: NA
j_gene: TRBJ2-5

CDR3aa: CASSKTGVVEQYF
CDR3nt: TGTGCCAGCAGCAAAACAGGGGTGGTGGAGCAGTACTTC
d_gene: TRBD1
v_gene: TRBV7-6
abundance: few
j_gene: TRBJ2-7

CDR3aa: CASSRYQGVPSGANVLTF
CDR3nt: TGTGCCAGCAGCCGGTACCAGGGGGTGCCCTCTGGGGCCAACGTCCTGACTTTC
d_gene: TRBD1
v_gene: TRBV5-8
abundance: few
j_gene: TRBJ2-6

CDR3aa: CASSVGGGNTIYF
CDR3nt: TGTGCCAGCAGCGTAGGGGGCGGAAACACCATATATTTT
d_gene: NA
v_gene: TRBV9
abundance: NA
j_gene: TRBJ1-3

CDR3aa: CASGTDNSPLHF
CDR3nt: TGTGCCAGCGGGACAGATAATTCGCCCCTCCACTTT
d_gene: TRBD1
v_gene: TRBV6-1
abundance: NA
j_gene: TRBJ1-6

CDR3aa: CASSQVPSGSYYYNEQFF
CDR3nt: TGTGCCAGCAGCCAAGTCCCTAGCGGGTCCTACTATTACAATGAGCAGTTCTTC
d_gene: TRBD2
v_gene: TRBV4-2
abundance: NA
j_gene: TRBJ2-1

CDR3aa: CASSDLAVSYNEQFF
CDR3nt: TGTGCCAGCAGTGATCTAGCGGTCTCCTACAATGAGCAGTTCTTC
d_gene: TRBD2
v_gene: TRBV2
abundance: NA
j_gene: TRBJ2-1

CDR3aa: CASSLAGQGASTQYF
CDR3nt: TGCGCCAGCAGCTTGGCAGGACAGGGGGCGTCGACCCAGTACTTC
d_gene: TRBD1
v_gene: TRBV5-1
abundance: NA
j_gene: TRBJ2-5

CDR3aa: CASSSGQVDGANVLTF
CDR3nt: TGTGCCAGCAGTTCGGGACAGGTAGATGGGGCCAACGTCCTGACTTTC
d_gene: TRBD1
v_gene: TRBV6-5
abundance: few
j_gene: TRBJ2-6

CDR3aa: CAWSLGGVADTQYF
CDR3nt: TGTGCCTGGAGTTTAGGGGGGGTCGCAGATACGCAGTATTTT
d_gene: NA
v_gene: TRBV30
abundance: few
j_gene: TRBJ2-3

CDR3aa: CASSSNYRGIYEQYF
CDR3nt: TGTGCCAGCAGCTCAAATTACAGGGGGATCTACGAGCAGTACTTC
d_gene: TRBD1
v_gene: TRBV7-9
abundance: once
j_gene: TRBJ2-7

CDR3aa: CASSGDRVNEKLFF
CDR3nt: TGTGCCAGCAGCGGGGACAGGGTAAATGAAAAACTGTTTTTT
d_gene: TRBD1
v_gene: TRBV11-2
abundance: NA
j_gene: TRBJ1-4

CDR3aa: CASRDGGAGELFF
CDR3nt: TGCGCCAGCCGGGACGGGGGGGCCGGGGAGCTGTTTTTT
d_gene: TRBD2
v_gene: TRBV10-2
abundance: few
j_gene: TRBJ2-2

CDR3aa: CASSLTPGQSYEQYF
CDR3nt: TGTGCCAGCAGCTTAACACCGGGACAGTCCTACGAGCAGTACTTC
d_gene: TRBD1
v_gene: TRBV7-8
abundance: NA
j_gene: TRBJ2-7

CDR3aa: CASRDRGGYEQYF
CDR3nt: TGTGCCAGCAGAGATAGGGGGGGGTACGAGCAGTACTTC
d_gene: NA
v_gene: TRBV6-5
abundance: few
j_gene: TRBJ2-7

CDR3aa: CAISRKGSSYNEQFF
CDR3nt: TGTGCCATCAGCCGCAAAGGGAGCTCCTACAATGAGCAGTTCTTC
d_gene: NA
v_gene: TRBV10-3
abundance: NA
j_gene: TRBJ2-1

CDR3aa: CASGLARGSSYEQYF
CDR3nt: TGTGCCAGCGGTTTGGCCCGGGGGTCGTCCTACGAGCAGTACTTC
d_gene: NA
v_gene: TRBV6-5
abundance: NA
j_gene: TRBJ2-7

CDR3aa: CASSHGQGDYEQYF
CDR3nt: TGTGCCAGTAGTCACGGACAGGGGGACTACGAGCAGTACTTC
d_gene: TRBD1
v_gene: TRBV19
abundance: NA
j_gene: TRBJ2-7

CDR3aa: CASSDSAGTEAFF
CDR3nt: TGTGCCAGCAGTGACTCGGCAGGGACTGAAGCTTTCTTT
d_gene: NA
v_gene: TRBV6-4
abundance: few
j_gene: TRBJ1-1